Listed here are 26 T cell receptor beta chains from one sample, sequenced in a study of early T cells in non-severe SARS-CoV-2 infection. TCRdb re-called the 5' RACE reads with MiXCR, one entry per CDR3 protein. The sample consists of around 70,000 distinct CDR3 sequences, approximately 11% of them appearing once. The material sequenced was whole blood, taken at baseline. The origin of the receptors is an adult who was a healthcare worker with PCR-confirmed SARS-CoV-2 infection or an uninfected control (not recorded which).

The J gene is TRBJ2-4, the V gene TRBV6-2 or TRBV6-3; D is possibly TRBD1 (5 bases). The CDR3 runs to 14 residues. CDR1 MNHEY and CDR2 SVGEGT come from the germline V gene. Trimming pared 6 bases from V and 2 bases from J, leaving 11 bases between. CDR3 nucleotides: TGTGCCAGCAGACAGACAGCGTCCAAAAACATTCAGTACTTC. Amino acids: CASRQTASKNIQYF.

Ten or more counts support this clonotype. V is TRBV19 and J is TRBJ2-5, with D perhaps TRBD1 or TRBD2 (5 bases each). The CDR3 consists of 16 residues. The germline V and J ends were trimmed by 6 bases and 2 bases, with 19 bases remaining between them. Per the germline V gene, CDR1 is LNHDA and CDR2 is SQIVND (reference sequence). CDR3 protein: CASSPGRRTPQETQYF. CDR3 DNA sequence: TGTGCCAGTAGCCCGGGACGGCGGACCCCGCAAGAGACCCAGTACTTC.

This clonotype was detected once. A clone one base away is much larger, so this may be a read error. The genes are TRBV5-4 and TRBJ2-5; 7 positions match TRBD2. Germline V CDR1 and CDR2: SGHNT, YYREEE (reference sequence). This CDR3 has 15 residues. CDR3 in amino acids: CASSLGRRETETQCF. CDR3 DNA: TGTGCCAGCAGCTTGGGACGGCGGGAGACAGAGACCCAGTGCTTC.

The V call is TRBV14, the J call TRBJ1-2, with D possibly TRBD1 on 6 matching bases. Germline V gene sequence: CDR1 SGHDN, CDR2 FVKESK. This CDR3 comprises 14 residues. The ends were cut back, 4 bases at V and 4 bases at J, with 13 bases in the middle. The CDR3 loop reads CASSPGQFFYGYTF. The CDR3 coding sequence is TGTGCCAGCAGCCCAGGACAGTTCTTCTATGGCTACACCTTC.

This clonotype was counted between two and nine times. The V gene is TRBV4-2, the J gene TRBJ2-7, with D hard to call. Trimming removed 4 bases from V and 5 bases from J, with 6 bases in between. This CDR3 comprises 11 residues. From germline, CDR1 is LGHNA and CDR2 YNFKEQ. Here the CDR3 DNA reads TGTGCCAGCAGCCGGAATAACGAGCAGTACTTC. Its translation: CASSRNNEQYF.

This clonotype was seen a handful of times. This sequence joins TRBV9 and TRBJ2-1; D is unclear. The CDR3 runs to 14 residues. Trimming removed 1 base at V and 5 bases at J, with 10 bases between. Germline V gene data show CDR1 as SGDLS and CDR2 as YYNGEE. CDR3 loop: CASSVRTVNNEQFF. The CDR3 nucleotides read TGTGCCAGCAGCGTACGTACGGTAAACAATGAGCAGTTCTTC.

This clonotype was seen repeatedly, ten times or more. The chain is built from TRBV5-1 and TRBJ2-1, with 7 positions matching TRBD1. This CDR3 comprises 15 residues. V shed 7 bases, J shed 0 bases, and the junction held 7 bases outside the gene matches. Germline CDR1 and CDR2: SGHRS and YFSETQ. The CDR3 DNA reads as TGCGCCAGCGCGGAACAGGGGATCTCCTACAATGAGCAGTTCTTC. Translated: CASAEQGISYNEQFF.

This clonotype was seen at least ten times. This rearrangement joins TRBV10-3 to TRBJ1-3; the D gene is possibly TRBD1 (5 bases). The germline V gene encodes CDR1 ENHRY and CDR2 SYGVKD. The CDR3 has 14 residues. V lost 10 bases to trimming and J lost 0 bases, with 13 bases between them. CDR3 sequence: CATLDTDSGNTIYF. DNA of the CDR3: TGTGCCACTCTGGACACTGACTCTGGAAACACCATATATTTT.

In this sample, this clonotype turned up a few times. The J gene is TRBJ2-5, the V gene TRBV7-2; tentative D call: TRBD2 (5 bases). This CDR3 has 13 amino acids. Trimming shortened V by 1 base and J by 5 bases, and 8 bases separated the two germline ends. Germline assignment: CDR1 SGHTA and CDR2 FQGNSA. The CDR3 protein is CASSLERDETQYF. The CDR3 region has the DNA TGTGCCAGCAGCTTAGAACGGGATGAGACCCAGTACTTC.

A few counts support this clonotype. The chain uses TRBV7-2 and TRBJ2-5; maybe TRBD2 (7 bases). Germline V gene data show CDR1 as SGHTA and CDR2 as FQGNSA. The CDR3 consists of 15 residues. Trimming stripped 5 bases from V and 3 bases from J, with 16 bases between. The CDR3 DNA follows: TGTGCCAGCAGCCGGGGGGCAGTCCCAGAAGAGACCCAGTACTTC. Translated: CASSRGAVPEETQYF.

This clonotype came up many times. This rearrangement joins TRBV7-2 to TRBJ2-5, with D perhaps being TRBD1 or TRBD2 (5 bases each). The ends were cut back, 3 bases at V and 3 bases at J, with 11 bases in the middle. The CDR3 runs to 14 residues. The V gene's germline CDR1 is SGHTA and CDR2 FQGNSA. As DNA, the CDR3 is TGTGCCAGCAGCTTTTGGGGGATTGAAGAGACCCAGTACTTC. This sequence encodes CASSFWGIEETQYF. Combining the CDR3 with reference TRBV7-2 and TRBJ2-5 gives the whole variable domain GAGVSQSPSNKVTEKGKDVELRCDPISGHTALYWYRQSLGQGLEFLIYFQGNSAPDKSGLPSDRFSAERTGGSVSTLTIQRTQQEDSAVYLCASSFWGIEETQYFGPGTRLLVL.

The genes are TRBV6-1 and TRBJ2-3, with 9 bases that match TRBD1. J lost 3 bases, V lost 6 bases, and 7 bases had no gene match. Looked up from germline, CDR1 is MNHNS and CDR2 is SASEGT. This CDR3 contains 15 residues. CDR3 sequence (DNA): TGTGCCAGCAGCCTACAGGGGGCTGGTACAGATACGCAGTATTTT. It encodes CASSLQGAGTDTQYF.

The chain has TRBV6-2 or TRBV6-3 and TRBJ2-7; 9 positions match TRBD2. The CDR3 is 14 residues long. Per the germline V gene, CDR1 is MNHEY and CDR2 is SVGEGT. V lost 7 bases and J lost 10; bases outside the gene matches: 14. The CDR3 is CASNVAGVLGEQYF. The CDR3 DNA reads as TGTGCCAGCAATGTAGCGGGAGTTCTGGGCGAACAGTACTTC.

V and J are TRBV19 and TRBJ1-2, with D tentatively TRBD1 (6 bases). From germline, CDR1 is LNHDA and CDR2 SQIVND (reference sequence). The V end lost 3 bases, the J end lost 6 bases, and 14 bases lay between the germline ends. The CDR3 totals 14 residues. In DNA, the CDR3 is TGTGCCAGTAGTATTCTGGGGGCGCTAAATGGCTACACCTTC. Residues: CASSILGALNGYTF.

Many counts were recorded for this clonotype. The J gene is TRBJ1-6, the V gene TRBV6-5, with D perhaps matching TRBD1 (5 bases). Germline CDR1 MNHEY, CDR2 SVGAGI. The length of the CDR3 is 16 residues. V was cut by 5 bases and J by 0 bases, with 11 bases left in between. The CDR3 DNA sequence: TGTGCCAGCAGTAGGGACTTAAGCTCCTATAATTCACCCCTCCACTTT. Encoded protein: CASSRDLSSYNSPLHF.

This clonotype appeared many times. CDR3 protein: CASKNFGGNSNQPQHF. In DNA, the CDR3 is TGTGCCAGCAAAAATTTCGGGGGGAATAGCAATCAGCCCCAGCATTTT. J is TRBJ1-5 and V is TRBV28; TRBD1 might be the D (5 bases). V gave up 7 bases and J gave up 0 bases, with 16 bases separating them. The V gene's germline CDR1 is MDHEN and CDR2 SYDVKM. CDR3 length: 16 residues. The entire variable domain, with the rest obtained from reference TRBV28 and TRBJ1-5, is as follows: DVKVTQSSRYLVKRTGEKVFLECVQDMDHENMFWYRQDPGLGLRLIYFSYDVKMKEKGDIPEGYSVSREKKERFSLILESASTNQTSMYLCASKNFGGNSNQPQHFGDGTRLSIL.

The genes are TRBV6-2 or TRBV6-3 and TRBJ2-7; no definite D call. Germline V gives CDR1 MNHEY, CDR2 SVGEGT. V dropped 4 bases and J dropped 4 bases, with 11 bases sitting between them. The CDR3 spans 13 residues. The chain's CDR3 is CASSSVSSYEQYF. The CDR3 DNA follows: TGTGCCAGCAGTTCAGTAAGCAGTTACGAGCAGTACTTC.

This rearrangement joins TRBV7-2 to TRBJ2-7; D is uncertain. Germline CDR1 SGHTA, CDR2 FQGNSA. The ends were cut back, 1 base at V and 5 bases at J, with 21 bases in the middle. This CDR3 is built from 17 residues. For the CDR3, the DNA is TGTGCCAGCAGCTTAGTGCAGGCTGTGGTTTTAGGTGACGAGCAGTACTTC. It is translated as CASSLVQAVVLGDEQYF.

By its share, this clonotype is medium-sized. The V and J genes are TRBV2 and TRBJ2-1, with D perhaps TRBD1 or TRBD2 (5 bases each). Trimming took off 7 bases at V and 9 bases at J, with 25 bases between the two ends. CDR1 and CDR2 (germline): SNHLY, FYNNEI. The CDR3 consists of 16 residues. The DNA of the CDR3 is TGTGCCAGCACCGCCCCGTCCGGGACCCCCCGGCGTGAGCAGTTCTTC. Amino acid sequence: CASTAPSGTPRREQFF.

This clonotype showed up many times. The CDR3 bases are TGCGCCAGCAGCTCGGACAGGGCCGGGGGCAAAAACATTCAGTACTTC. Its translation is CASSSDRAGGKNIQYF. The chain couples TRBV5-1 to TRBJ2-4; TRBD1 aligns across 8 bases. Germline V gene lookup returns CDR1 SGHRS and CDR2 YFSETQ. This CDR3 spans 16 amino acids. The V gene end was trimmed by 3 bases and the J gene end by 3 bases; junction bases not matched to a gene: 8.

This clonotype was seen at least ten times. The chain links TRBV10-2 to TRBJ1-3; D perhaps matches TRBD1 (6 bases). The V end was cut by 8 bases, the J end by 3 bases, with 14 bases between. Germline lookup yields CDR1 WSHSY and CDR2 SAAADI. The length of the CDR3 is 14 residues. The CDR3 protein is CASARGLDGNTIYF. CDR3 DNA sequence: TGCGCCAGCGCACGGGGGCTGGATGGAAACACCATATATTTT.

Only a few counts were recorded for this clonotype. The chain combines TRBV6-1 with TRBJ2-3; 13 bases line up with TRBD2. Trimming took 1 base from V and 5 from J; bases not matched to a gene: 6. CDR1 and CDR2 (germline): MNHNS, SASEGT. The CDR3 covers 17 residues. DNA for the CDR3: TGTGCCAGCAGTGAAGTCTGGGGACTAGCGGGAAAAGATACGCAGTATTTT. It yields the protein CASSEVWGLAGKDTQYF.

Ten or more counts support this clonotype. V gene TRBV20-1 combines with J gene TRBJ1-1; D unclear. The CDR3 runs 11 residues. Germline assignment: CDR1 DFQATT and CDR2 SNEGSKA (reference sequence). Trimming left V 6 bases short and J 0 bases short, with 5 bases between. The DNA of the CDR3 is TGCAGTGCCACCATGAACACTGAAGCTTTCTTT. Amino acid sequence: CSATMNTEAFF.

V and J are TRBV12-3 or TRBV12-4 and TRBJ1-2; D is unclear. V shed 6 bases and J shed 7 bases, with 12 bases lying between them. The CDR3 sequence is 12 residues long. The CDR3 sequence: CASSLIRGGYTF. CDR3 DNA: TGTGCCAGCAGCTTAATACGGGGTGGCTACACCTTC.

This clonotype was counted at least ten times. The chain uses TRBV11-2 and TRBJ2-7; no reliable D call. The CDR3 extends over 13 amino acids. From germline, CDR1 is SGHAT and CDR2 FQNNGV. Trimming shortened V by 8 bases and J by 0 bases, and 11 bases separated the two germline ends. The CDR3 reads CASGGPGSYEQYF. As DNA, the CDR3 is TGTGCCAGCGGCGGTCCAGGCTCCTACGAGCAGTACTTC.

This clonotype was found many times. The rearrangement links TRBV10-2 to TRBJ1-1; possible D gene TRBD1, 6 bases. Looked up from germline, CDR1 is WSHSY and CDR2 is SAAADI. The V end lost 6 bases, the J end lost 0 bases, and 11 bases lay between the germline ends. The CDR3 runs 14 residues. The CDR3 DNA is TGCGCCAGCAGCTTCAGGGGCCTGAACACTGAAGCTTTCTTT. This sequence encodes CASSFRGLNTEAFF.